The 20 T cell receptor beta chains below were found in one sample sequenced in a study of OX40 agonist ivuxolimab in advanced cancers. Generated by immunoSEQ multiplex PCR, the TCRdb table keeps only in-frame clones and is missing some. The data contain 100,000 or so clones, around 85% of them singletons. This specimen consisted of CD4+ or CD8+ T cells sorted from blood, obtained in a trial of the OX40 agonist ivuxolimab. These receptors came from an adult with an advanced solid tumor such as melanoma, head and neck, liver or kidney cancer.

The chain recombines TRBV6-5 with TRBJ1-3; possibly TRBD1 for D (5 bases). V shed 3 bases and J shed 0 bases, with 9 bases lying between them. The length of the CDR3 is 15 residues. Germline V gene lookup returns CDR1 MNHEY and CDR2 SVGAGI. The CDR3 reads CASSYVGDSGNTIYF. The CDR3 DNA reads TGTGCCAGCAGTTATGTGGGGGACTCTGGAAACACCATATATTTT.

The chain carries TRBV7-2 and TRBJ2-7; D remains ambiguous. CDR1 SGHTA and CDR2 FQGNSA come from the germline V gene. Trimming took off 4 bases at V and 2 bases at J, with 21 bases between the two ends. The CDR3 runs 17 residues. CDR3 protein: CASSSVDSWYKTYEQYF. The CDR3 DNA reads as TGTGCCAGCAGCTCCGTAGACTCCTGGTATAAGACCTACGAGCAGTACTTC.

This chain links TRBV11-2 with TRBJ2-7, with 8 bases fitting TRBD1. The CDR3 runs to 18 residues. V lost 5 bases and J lost 2; bases outside the gene matches: 17. The germline gives CDR1 SGHAT, CDR2 FQNNGV. The CDR3 is CASSPISRRGRNPYEQYF. The CDR3 DNA follows: TGTGCCAGCAGCCCTATTAGTCGCAGGGGGCGCAATCCCTACGAGCAGTACTTC.

The V call is TRBV28, the J call TRBJ2-1; either TRBD1 or TRBD2 may fit D (5 bases each). V was cut by 6 bases and J by 10 bases, with 25 bases left in between. There are 16 residues in the CDR3. The V gene's germline CDR1 is MDHEN and CDR2 SYDVKM. The CDR3 DNA reads as TGTGCCAGCAGACAGTTCCGGGACCAGGTCTTAAGGGAGCAGTTCTTC. Its protein is CASRQFRDQVLREQFF.

This sequence joins TRBV5-4 and TRBJ2-5; 9 bases map to TRBD2. The CDR3 spans 14 residues. The V gene end was trimmed by 4 bases and the J gene end by 5 bases; junction bases not matched to a gene: 6. Germline CDR1 is SGHNT and CDR2 is YYREEE (reference sequence). The CDR3 loop reads CASSTIAGAETQYF. CDR3 nucleotide sequence: TGTGCCAGCAGCACAATAGCGGGAGCGGAGACCCAGTACTTC.

This clone occurred a few times. The chain couples TRBV28 to TRBJ1-1; 11 nucleotides line up with TRBD1. The V gene end was trimmed by 5 bases and the J gene end by 5 bases; junction bases not matched to a gene: 19. The CDR3 contains 19 residues. Germline V CDR1 and CDR2: MDHEN, SYDVKM. CDR3 residues: CASSQGQGAPRVKVTEAFF. DNA of the CDR3: TGTGCCAGCAGTCAAGGACAGGGGGCTCCGAGAGTTAAGGTAACTGAAGCTTTCTTT.

This chain connects TRBV19 to TRBJ2-6, with 10 nucleotides matching TRBD1. CDR1 and CDR2 (germline): LNHDA, SQIVND (reference sequence). The CDR3 consists of 17 residues. After removal of 10 bases from V and 0 bases from J, the junction contained 9 bases not matched to a gene. CDR3 loop: CATRDRGLYSGANVLTF. Written as DNA, the CDR3 is TGTGCCACCCGGGACAGGGGCCTCTACTCTGGGGCCAACGTCCTGACTTTC.

This chain connects TRBV13 to TRBJ2-1, with D perhaps matching TRBD1 (6 bases). Germline V lookup: CDR1 PRHDT, CDR2 FYEKMQ (reference sequence). This CDR3 has 18 residues. Deletions cut 0 bases from V and 0 bases from J, with 15 bases between. The CDR3 loop reads CASSLGLRTDSSYNEQFF. CDR3 nucleotide sequence: TGTGCCAGCAGCTTAGGCCTCAGGACAGATAGCTCCTACAATGAGCAGTTCTTC.

The J gene is TRBJ2-5, the V gene TRBV27; TRBD1 is a possible D gene (5 bases). V gave up 4 bases and J gave up 5 bases, with 11 bases separating them. The germline V gene has CDR1 MNHEY and CDR2 SMNVEV (reference sequence). CDR3 length: 13 residues. This CDR3 is CASSSIKGETQYF. The CDR3 DNA follows: TGTGCCAGCAGTTCTATAAAGGGGGAGACCCAGTACTTC.

The DNA of the CDR3 is TGCGCCAGCAGCCCTCCGGGAAGATCGAACACCGGGGAGCTGTTTTTT. Translating it yields CASSPPGRSNTGELFF. V gene TRBV4-1 combines with J gene TRBJ2-2, with D perhaps matching TRBD2 (5 bases). The CDR3 loop spans 16 amino acids. Germline CDR1 reads MGHRA; CDR2 reads YSYEKL. The V end was cut by 4 bases, the J end by 0 bases, with 12 bases between.

This chain joins TRBV25-1 and TRBJ2-1; 12 bases align to TRBD2. This CDR3 is 15 amino acids long. V shed 5 bases and J 6 bases; nucleotides not matched to a gene: 5. Germline CDR1 reads MGHDK; CDR2 reads SYGVNS. Here the CDR3 reads CASSKLAGGGNEQFF. CDR3 DNA: TGTGCCAGCAGTAAACTAGCGGGAGGTGGCAATGAGCAGTTCTTC.

The gene calls are TRBV6-1 and TRBJ1-4, with unresolved D. Trimming cost V 1 base and J 7 bases, with 10 bases left between them. The CDR3 has 14 amino acids. Germline CDR1 reads MNHNS; CDR2 reads SASEGT. CDR3 nucleotide sequence: TGTGCCAGCAGTGAAGACCCGAGTGGTGAAAAACTGTTTTTT. Encoded protein: CASSEDPSGEKLFF.

Only one count was recorded for this clone. The chain recombines TRBV2 with TRBJ2-6; D perhaps matches TRBD1 (5 bases). Between the trimmed V and J ends, which lost 7 bases and 0 bases, there was a span of 10 bases. The length of the CDR3 is 15 residues. Germline loops: CDR1 SNHLY, CDR2 FYNNEI. The chain's CDR3 is CASTGDSSGANVLTF. Written as DNA, the CDR3 is TGTGCCAGCACGGGCGACAGCTCTGGGGCCAACGTCCTGACTTTC.

This clone has just one count. This chain uses TRBV5-1 with TRBJ2-5, with TRBD2 matching over 7 bases. V gave up 5 bases and J gave up 5 bases; unmatched junction bases: 12. Germline lookup yields CDR1 SGHRS and CDR2 YFSETQ. This CDR3 region has 15 residues. The CDR3 spells CASSTREVGGETQYF. The CDR3 nucleotides are TGCGCCAGCAGTACGAGGGAGGTCGGGGGGGAGACCCAGTACTTC.

The chain couples TRBV2 to TRBJ1-5; no firm D call. The CDR3 extends over 16 amino acids. Germline V lookup: CDR1 SNHLY, CDR2 FYNNEI. Trimming stripped 2 bases from V and 0 bases from J, with 11 bases between. Here the CDR3 DNA reads TGTGCCAGCAGTGAACTGGATGGATATAGCAATCAGCCCCAGCATTTT. Amino acid sequence: CASSELDGYSNQPQHF.

J is TRBJ2-7 and V is TRBV6-5, with 7 bases matching TRBD1. The CDR3 is 15 residues long. V gave up 5 bases and J gave up 0 bases; unmatched junction bases: 7. Germline loops: CDR1 MNHEY, CDR2 SVGAGI. The CDR3 sequence is CASSLTGTDSYEQYF. In nucleotides, the CDR3 is TGTGCCAGCAGTCTAACCGGGACAGACTCCTACGAGCAGTACTTC.

The rearrangement joins TRBV6-1 to TRBJ2-7; TRBD1 matches 9 bases. There are 15 residues in the CDR3. CDR1 MNHNS and CDR2 SASEGT come from the germline V gene. V trimming: 8 bases; J trimming: 2 bases; junction bases outside the gene matches: 10. CDR3 sequence: CASALTGGVAYEQYF. CDR3 DNA: TGTGCCAGCGCCTTAACAGGGGGCGTTGCCTACGAGCAGTACTTC.

The V call is TRBV30, the J call TRBJ1-2, with D possibly being TRBD1 (5 bases). The CDR3 covers 13 residues. Trimming took off 1 base at V and 6 bases at J, with 12 bases between the two ends. Germline CDR1 and CDR2: GTSNPN and SVGIG (reference sequence). The CDR3 region is CAWSGGPGDGYTF. The CDR3 coding sequence is TGTGCCTGGAGTGGGGGCCCGGGGGATGGCTACACCTTC.

The J gene is TRBJ2-7, the V gene TRBV7-2; 10 bases align to TRBD1. With 1 base clipped from V and 6 bases from J, the junction kept 3 bases outside the gene matches. The CDR3 is 14 residues long. Per the germline V gene, CDR1 is SGHTA and CDR2 is FQGNSA. The CDR3 loop is CASSLVRDRGEQYF. In DNA form, the CDR3 reads TGTGCCAGCAGCTTAGTGCGGGACAGGGGCGAGCAGTACTTC.

This chain connects TRBV18 to TRBJ1-3; D gene unclear. This CDR3 has 11 residues. The V gene lost 5 bases and the J gene lost 8 bases, with 7 bases spanning the gap. CDR1 and CDR2 from the germline V gene are KGHSH and LQKENI. CDR3: CASSALDTIYF. The CDR3 DNA is TGTGCCAGCTCAGCGTTGGACACCATATATTTT.